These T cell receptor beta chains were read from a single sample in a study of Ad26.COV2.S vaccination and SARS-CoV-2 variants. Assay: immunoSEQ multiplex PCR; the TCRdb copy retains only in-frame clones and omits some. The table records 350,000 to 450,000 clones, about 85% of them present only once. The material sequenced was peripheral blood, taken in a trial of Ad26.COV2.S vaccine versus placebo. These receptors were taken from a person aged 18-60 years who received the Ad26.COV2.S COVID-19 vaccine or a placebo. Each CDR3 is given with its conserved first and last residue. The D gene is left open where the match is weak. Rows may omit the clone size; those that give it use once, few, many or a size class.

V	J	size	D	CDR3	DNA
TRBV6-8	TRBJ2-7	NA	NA	CASSPRGRVAEQYF	TGTGCCAGCTCCCCGAGGGGCAGGGTAGCCGAGCAGTACTTC
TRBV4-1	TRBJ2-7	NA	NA	CASSQVPSPEQYF	TGCGCCAGCAGCCAAGTCCCCAGTCCCGAGCAGTACTTC
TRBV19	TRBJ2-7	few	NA	CASNYNSYEQYF	TGTGCCAGTAATTACAACTCCTACGAGCAGTACTTC
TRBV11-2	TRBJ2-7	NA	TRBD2	CASSPNLGGRAYEQYF	TGTGCCAGCAGCCCAAATCTCGGCGGGAGGGCCTACGAGCAGTACTTC
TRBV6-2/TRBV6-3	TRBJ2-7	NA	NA	CASSYGGSRGQYF	TGTGCCAGCAGTTACGGGGGATCGCGGGGGCAGTACTTC
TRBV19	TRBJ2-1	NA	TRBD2	CASSDRTSGKNEQFF	TGTGCCAGTAGTGATAGGACTAGCGGGAAAAATGAGCAGTTCTTC
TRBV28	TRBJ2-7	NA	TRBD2	CATYPPSGNGFSYEQYF	TGTGCCACATATCCTCCTAGCGGGAATGGATTTTCCTACGAGCAGTACTTC
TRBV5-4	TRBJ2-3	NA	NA	CASSLGGPAGTDTQYF	TGTGCCAGCAGCTTGGGAGGGCCCGCCGGCACAGATACGCAGTATTTT
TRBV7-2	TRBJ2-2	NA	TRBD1	CASSFRQGSTGELFF	TGTGCCAGCAGCTTCCGACAGGGGAGCACCGGGGAGCTGTTTTTT
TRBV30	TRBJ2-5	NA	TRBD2	CAWSLAGGQETQYF	TGTGCCTGGAGTCTAGCGGGGGGCCAAGAGACCCAGTACTTC
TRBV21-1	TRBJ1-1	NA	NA	CASTRGGQGINTEAFF	TGTGCCAGCACCCGTGGAGGACAGGGGATCAACACTGAAGCTTTCTTT
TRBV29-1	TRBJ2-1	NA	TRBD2	CSVGRATSYNEQFF	TGCAGCGTCGGGAGGGCCACGTCCTACAATGAGCAGTTCTTC
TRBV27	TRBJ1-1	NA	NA	CASSSRPGGSEAFF	TGTGCCAGCAGTTCCCGCCCCGGGGGCTCTGAAGCTTTCTTT
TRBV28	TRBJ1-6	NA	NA	CASSFRDLGGSLHF	TGTGCCAGCAGTTTTCGGGACCTTGGGGGGTCCCTCCACTTT
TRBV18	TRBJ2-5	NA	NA	CASSPQNFQETQYF	TGTGCCAGCTCACCACAAAACTTCCAAGAGACCCAGTACTTC
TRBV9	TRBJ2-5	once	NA	CASSVTGRAAQETQYF	TGTGCCAGCAGCGTAACAGGGCGGGCGGCCCAAGAGACCCAGTACTTC
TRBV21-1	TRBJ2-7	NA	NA	CASSNPRGGEQYF	TGTGCCAGCAGCAACCCGCGAGGGGGCGAGCAGTACTTC
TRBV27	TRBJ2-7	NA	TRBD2	CASSLSPSSGSYEQYF	TGTGCCAGCAGTTTATCGCCGTCTAGCGGCTCCTACGAGCAGTACTTC
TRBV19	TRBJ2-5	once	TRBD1	CASSSLGTGTETQYF	TGTGCCAGTAGTAGCCTTGGGACAGGGACAGAGACCCAGTACTTC
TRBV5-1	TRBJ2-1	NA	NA	CASSFGPRAGDSYNEQFF	TGCGCCAGCAGCTTCGGCCCCCGAGCGGGCGACTCCTACAATGAGCAGTTCTTC
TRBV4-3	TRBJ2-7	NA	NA	CASSQEFRSYEQYF	TGCGCCAGCAGCCAAGAATTCCGGTCCTACGAGCAGTACTTC
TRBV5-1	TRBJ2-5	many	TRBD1	CASERNRGETQYF	TGCGCCAGCGAGAGGAACAGGGGAGAGACCCAGTACTTC
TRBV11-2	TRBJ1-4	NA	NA	CASSLDSNEKLFF	TGTGCCAGCAGCTTAGACAGTAATGAAAAACTGTTTTTT
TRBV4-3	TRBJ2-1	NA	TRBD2	CASSQSRALAGSSYNEQFF	TGCGCCAGCAGCCAGTCGCGCGCACTAGCGGGTAGCTCCTACAATGAGCAGTTCTTC
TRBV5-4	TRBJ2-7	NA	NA	CASSFGSGASYEQYF	TGTGCCAGCAGCTTTGGAAGCGGCGCCAGCTACGAGCAGTACTTC
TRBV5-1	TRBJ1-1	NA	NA	CASSPRTTGNTEAFF	TGCGCCAGCAGCCCGCGAACCACAGGGAACACTGAAGCTTTCTTT
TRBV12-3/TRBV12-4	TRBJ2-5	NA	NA	CASSFRGGETQYF	TGTGCCAGCAGTTTCCGGGGTGGAGAGACCCAGTACTTC
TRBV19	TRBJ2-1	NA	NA	CASKTAGTPFGEQFF	TGTGCCAGTAAGACCGCCGGGACACCCTTCGGTGAGCAGTTCTTC
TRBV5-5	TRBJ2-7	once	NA	CASTKTVYEQYF	TGTGCCAGCACCAAGACAGTCTACGAGCAGTACTTC
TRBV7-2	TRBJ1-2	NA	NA	CASSLLEGYGYTF	TGTGCCAGCAGCTTATTGGAGGGCTATGGCTACACCTTC
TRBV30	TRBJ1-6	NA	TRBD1	CAWGTGVGNSPLHF	TGTGCCTGGGGGACAGGGGTTGGCAATTCACCCCTCCACTTT
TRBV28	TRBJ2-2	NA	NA	CASSSYSQNTGELFF	TGTGCCAGCAGTTCCTATAGTCAGAACACCGGGGAGCTGTTTTTT
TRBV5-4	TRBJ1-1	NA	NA	CASSRRNTEAFF	TGTGCCAGCAGCCGACGGAACACTGAAGCTTTCTTT
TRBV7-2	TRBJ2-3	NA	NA	CASSSQLVTDTQYF	TGTGCCAGCAGCTCCCAACTAGTAACAGATACGCAGTATTTT
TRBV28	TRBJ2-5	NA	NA	CASSLFGRVEINPQETQYF	TGTGCCAGCAGTTTATTTGGGCGGGTCGAAATAAACCCCCAAGAGACCCAGTACTTC